This T cell receptor beta chain was documented in a study of brain T cells in children with intractable seizures. Study-wide results and caveats: Only CDR3 sequence similarity suggested viral specificity, without known HCMV serostatus.

V was clipped by 6 bases and J by 2 bases, with 10 bases between them. CDR3 size: 14 residues. CDR1 MNHGY and CDR2 SVAAGI come from the germline V gene. Comments on this clone: The target antigen is unknown.

Described time point: blood from clinic visit 5 months post-surgery; TSC patient then seizure free. Patients received at least one anti-epileptic drug before surgery. Assay: immunoSEQ multiplex PCR; the TCRdb copy retains only in-frame clones and omits some. The table includes approximately 330,000 clones, roughly 92% detected once. The TCR comes from a boy in the first two years of life with tuberous sclerosis and intractable seizures. This chain connects TRBV6-9 to TRBJ1-4, with a possible D match to TRBD1 (5 bases). Sequencing used peripheral blood, obtained more than 4 months after surgery. CDR3 residues: CASSPTVTNEKLFF. The DNA of the CDR3 is TGTGCCAGCAGCCCGACAGTGACTAATGAAAAACTGTTTTTT.